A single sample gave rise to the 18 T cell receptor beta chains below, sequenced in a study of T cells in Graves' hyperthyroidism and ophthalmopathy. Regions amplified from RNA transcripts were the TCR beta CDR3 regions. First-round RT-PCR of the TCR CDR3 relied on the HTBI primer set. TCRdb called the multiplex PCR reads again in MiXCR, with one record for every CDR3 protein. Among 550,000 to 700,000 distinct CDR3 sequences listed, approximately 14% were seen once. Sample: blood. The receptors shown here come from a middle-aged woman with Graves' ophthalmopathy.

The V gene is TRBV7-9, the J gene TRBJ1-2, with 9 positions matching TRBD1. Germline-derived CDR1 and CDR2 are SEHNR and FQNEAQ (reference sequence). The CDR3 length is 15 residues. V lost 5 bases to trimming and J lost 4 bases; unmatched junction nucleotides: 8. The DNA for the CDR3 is TGTGCCAGCAGCGTTGGGACAGGGCCCGCCTATGGCTACACCTTC. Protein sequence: CASSVGTGPAYGYTF.

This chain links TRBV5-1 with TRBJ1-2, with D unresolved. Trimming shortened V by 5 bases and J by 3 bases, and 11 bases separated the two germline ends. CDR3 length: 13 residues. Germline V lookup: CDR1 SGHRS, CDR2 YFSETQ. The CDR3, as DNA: TGCGCCAGCAGTGGCGACAACTACTATGGCTACACCTTC. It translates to CASSGDNYYGYTF.

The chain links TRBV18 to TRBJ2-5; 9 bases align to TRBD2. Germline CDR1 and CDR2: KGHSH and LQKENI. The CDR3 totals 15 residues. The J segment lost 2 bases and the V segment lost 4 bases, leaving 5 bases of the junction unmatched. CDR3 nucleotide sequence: TGTGCCAGCTCACGTATAGCGGGAGAACAAGAGACCCAGTACTTC. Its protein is CASSRIAGEQETQYF.

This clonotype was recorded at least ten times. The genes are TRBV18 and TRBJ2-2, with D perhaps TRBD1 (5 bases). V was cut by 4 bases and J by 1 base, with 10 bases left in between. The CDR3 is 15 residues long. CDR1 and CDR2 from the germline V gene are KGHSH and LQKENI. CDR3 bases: TGTGCCAGCTCACTTACTACAGGGAACACCGGGGAGCTGTTTTTT. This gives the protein CASSLTTGNTGELFF.

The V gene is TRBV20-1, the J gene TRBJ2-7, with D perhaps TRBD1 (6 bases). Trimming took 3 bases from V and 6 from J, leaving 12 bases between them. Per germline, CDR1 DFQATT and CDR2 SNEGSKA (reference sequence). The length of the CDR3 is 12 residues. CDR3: CSARYRGGEQYF. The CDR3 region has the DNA TGCAGTGCTAGGTACAGAGGGGGCGAGCAGTACTTC.

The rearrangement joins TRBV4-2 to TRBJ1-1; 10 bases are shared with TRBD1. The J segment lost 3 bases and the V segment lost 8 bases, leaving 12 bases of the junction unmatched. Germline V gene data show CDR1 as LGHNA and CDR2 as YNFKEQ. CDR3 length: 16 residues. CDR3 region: CASGTSLGQGDTEAFF. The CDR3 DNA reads TGTGCCAGCGGAACCTCCTTAGGACAGGGGGACACTGAAGCTTTCTTT.

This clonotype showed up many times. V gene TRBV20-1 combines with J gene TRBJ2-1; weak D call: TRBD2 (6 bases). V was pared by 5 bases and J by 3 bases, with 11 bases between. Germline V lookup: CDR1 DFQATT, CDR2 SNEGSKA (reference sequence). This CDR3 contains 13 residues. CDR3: CSAGLANYNEQFF. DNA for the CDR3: TGCAGTGCTGGGCTAGCGAACTACAATGAGCAGTTCTTC.

This CDR3 is CAAEAAGREETQYF. The CDR3 coding sequence is TGTGCCGCCGAAGCGGCGGGGCGAGAAGAGACCCAGTACTTC. This chain joins TRBV7-9 and TRBJ2-5; D possibly corresponds to TRBD2 (6 bases). This CDR3 is built from 14 residues. V gave up 11 bases and J gave up 3 bases, with 19 bases separating them. The germline V gene has CDR1 SEHNR and CDR2 FQNEAQ (reference sequence).

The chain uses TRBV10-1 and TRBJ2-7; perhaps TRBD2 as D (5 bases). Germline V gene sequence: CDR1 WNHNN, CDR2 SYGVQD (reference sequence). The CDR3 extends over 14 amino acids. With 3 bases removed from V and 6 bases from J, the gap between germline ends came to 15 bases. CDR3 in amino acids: CASSEGKGGVEQYF. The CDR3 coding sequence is TGCGCCAGCAGTGAAGGGAAAGGAGGTGTCGAGCAGTACTTC.

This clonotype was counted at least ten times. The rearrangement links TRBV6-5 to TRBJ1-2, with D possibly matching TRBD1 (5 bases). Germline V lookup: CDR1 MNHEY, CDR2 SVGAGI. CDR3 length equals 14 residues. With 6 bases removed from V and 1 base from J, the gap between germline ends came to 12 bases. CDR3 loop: CASSSLGLNYGYTF. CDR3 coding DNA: TGTGCCAGCAGCTCCTTGGGACTTAACTATGGCTACACCTTC.

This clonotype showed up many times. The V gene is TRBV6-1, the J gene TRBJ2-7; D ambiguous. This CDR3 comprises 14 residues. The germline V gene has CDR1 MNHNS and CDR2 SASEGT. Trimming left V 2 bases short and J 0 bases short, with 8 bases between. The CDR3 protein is CASSEPTFSYEQYF. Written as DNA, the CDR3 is TGTGCCAGCAGTGAACCCACTTTCTCCTACGAGCAGTACTTC.

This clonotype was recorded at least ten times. CDR3 region: CSVKGGRNTEAFF. The CDR3 nucleotides read TGCAGCGTCAAGGGAGGGAGGAACACTGAAGCTTTCTTT. The V gene is TRBV29-1, the J gene TRBJ1-1; D gene unclear. Germline CDR1 SQVTM, CDR2 ANQGSEA. With 6 bases removed from V and 1 base from J, the gap between germline ends came to 12 bases. The CDR3 is 13 amino acids.

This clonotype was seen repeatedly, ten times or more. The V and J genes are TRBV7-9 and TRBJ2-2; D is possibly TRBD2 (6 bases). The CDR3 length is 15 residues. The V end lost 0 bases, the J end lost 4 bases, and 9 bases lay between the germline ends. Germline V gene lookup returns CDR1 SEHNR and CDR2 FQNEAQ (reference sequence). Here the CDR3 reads CASSLAGGLTGELFF. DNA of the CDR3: TGTGCCAGCAGCTTAGCGGGAGGCCTCACCGGGGAGCTGTTTTTT. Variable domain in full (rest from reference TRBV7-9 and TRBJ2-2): DTGVSQNPRHKITKRGQNVTFRCDPISEHNRLYWYRQTLGQGPEFLTYFQNEAQLEKSRLLSDRFSAERPKGSFSTLEIQRTEQGDSAMYLCASSLAGGLTGELFFGEGSRLTVL.

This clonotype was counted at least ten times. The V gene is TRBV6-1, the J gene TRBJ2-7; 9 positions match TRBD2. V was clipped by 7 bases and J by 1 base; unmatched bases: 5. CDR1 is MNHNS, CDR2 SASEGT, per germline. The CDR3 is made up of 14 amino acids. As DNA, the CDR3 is TGTGCCAGCATCCGGACTAGCGAGTCCTACGAGCAGTACTTC. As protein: CASIRTSESYEQYF.

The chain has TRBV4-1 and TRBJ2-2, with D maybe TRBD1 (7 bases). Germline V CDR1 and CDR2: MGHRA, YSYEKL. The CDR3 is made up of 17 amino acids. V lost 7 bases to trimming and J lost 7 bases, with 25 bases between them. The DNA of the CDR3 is TGCGCCAGCAACCCAGGAGGGGGCGGGGTGGCCCACGGGGAGCTGTTTTTT. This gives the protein CASNPGGGGVAHGELFF.

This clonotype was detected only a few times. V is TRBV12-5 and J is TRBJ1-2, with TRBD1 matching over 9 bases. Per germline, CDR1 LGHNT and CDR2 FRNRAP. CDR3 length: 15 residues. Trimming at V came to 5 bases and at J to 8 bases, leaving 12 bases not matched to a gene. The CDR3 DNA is TGTGCTAGTGGTCCAAAACAGGGGGCGCAGGGCGGCTACACCTTC. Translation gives CASGPKQGAQGGYTF.

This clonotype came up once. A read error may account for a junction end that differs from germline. The CDR3 loop is CASSLVRGATEVFF. The CDR3, as DNA: TGTGCCAGCAGTTTAGTCAGGGGGGCCACTGAAGTTTTCTTT. The chain employs TRBV28 and TRBJ1-1; 7 bases map to TRBD1. The germline CDR1 and CDR2 sequences are MDHEN and SYDVKM. The CDR3 is 14 amino acids.

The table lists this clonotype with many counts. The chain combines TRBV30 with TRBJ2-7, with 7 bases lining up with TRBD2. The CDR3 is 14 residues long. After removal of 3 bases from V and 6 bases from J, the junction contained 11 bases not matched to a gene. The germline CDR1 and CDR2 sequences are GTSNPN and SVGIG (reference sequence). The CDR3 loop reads CAWSWGGSSVEQYF. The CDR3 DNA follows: TGTGCCTGGAGCTGGGGCGGGAGCTCAGTCGAGCAGTACTTC.